In this sample, the clone carrying this TCR beta chain turned up a few times. Its target is not known. In the PCR, 60 Vbeta and 13 Jbeta primers were used. Profiling relied on immunoSEQ multiplex PCR, and the TCRdb table lists in-frame clones only, not all of them. The sample lists approximately 150,000 clones; around 73% were seen once. Nominally healthy donors provided the samples, though records likely missed some immune exposures. The CDR3 contains 12 residues. Per germline, CDR1 SNHLY and CDR2 FYNNEI. Trimming pared 4 bases from V and 10 bases from J, leaving 11 bases between. This entry belongs to a study of cytomegalovirus exposure and HLA in healthy donors. Findings of the study overall: Immune exposure data for these donors was limited to CMV serostatus.

The clonotype originates from a woman aged 18 to 35 in good health and CMV-seronegative. The sample comprised PBMCs. The V and J genes are TRBV2 and TRBJ2-1, with unresolved D. The CDR3 sequence: CASSANSMEQFF. The CDR3 DNA is TGTGCCAGCAGTGCGAACTCAATGGAGCAGTTCTTC.